This T cell receptor (beta chain) was observed in a study of cytomegalovirus exposure and HLA in healthy donors. The PCR employed 60 Vbeta primers together with 13 Jbeta primers. Sequencing used immunoSEQ multiplex PCR; TCRdb keeps in-frame clones, though not all of them. Of 150,000 to 200,000 clones in the sample, about 65% were seen once. This clone has just a few counts. CDR1 MRHNA and CDR2 SNTAGT come from the germline V gene. The CDR3 spans 12 residues. V shed 2 bases and J shed 7 bases, with 8 bases lying between them. The source material was PBMCs. The sequence came from a man aged 35 to 55 in good health and CMV-seropositive. The chain is built from TRBV6-4 and TRBJ1-1; D gene unclear. The CDR3 spells CASSDGGSEAFF. CDR3 bases: TGTGCCAGCAGTGACGGCGGGAGTGAAGCTTTCTTT.